The 14 T cell receptor beta chains in this list originate from one sample, sequenced in a study of blood T cell repertoires in COVID-19 (TCRdb year 2020). Library method: the immunoSEQ multiplex PCR assay. TCRdb took this table from immuneACCESS and kept in-frame rearrangements with V and J called. Such tables lack part of the clones; where checked against another copy, unresolved V genes explain under half of the gap, and the rest is unexplained. This sample has 150,000 to 200,000 clones in its table, and about nine tenths of those were observed once. Roughly 2% of the sample is taken by the ten largest. The sequenced sample was peripheral blood. Receptor source: a man between 18 and 35 years old with acute or convalescent COVID-19.

The rearrangement links TRBV2 to TRBJ1-1; a possible D gene is TRBD1 (5 bases). Trimming took off 5 bases at V and 3 bases at J, with 13 bases between the two ends. This CDR3 contains 14 residues. Germline CDR1 and CDR2: SNHLY and FYNNEI. CDR3 in amino acids: CASSIGVPDTEAFF. DNA of the CDR3: TGTGCCAGCAGTATAGGGGTCCCGGACACTGAAGCTTTCTTT.

V gene TRBV3-1 (or the pseudogene TRBV3-2) combines with J gene TRBJ2-1; D is perhaps TRBD2 (5 bases). CDR3 length: 19 amino acids. Germline CDR1 and CDR2: LGHDT and YNNKEL (reference sequence). V lost 0 bases, J lost 5 bases, and 23 bases lay in between. CDR3: CASSQDGLARVISNNEQFF. CDR3 nucleotides: TGTGCCAGCAGCCAAGATGGGCTAGCCCGCGTGATTAGTAACAATGAGCAGTTCTTC.

In DNA form, the CDR3 reads TGTGCCAGCTGGGTGGGAGAGACAGATACGCAGTATTTT. This sequence encodes CASWVGETDTQYF. The chain combines TRBV6-5 with TRBJ2-3, with a weak D call TRBD2 (5 bases). Germline CDR1 reads MNHEY; CDR2 reads SVGAGI. V was shortened by 8 bases and J by 3 bases, with 12 bases between the two germline ends. The CDR3 is 13 residues long.

This chain uses TRBV5-4 with TRBJ2-1; no reliable D call. CDR3 length: 12 residues. V shed 5 bases and J shed 10 bases, with 13 bases lying between them. Per the germline V gene, CDR1 is SGHNT and CDR2 is YYREEE (reference sequence). CDR3 residues: CASSVLFGEQFF. The CDR3 DNA sequence: TGTGCCAGCAGTGTTTTATTCGGGGAGCAGTTCTTC.

Details on this clone: Other DNA sequences from this sample encode an identical CDR3 as well. CDR3 region: CASSLAQQAMNTEAFF. CDR3 coding DNA: TGCGCCAGCAGCTTGGCCCAACAGGCCATGAACACTGAAGCTTTCTTT. V usage is TRBV5-1 and J usage is TRBJ1-1, with D maybe TRBD1 (5 bases). Germline CDR1 SGHRS, CDR2 YFSETQ. There are 16 residues in the CDR3. Trimming pared 0 bases from V and 0 bases from J, leaving 12 bases between.

This chain links TRBV5-4 with TRBJ1-1, with 9 bases fitting TRBD1. The CDR3 sequence is 16 residues long. Trimming at V came to 0 bases and at J to 8 bases, leaving 11 bases not matched to a gene. Germline values: CDR1 SGHNT, CDR2 YYREEE (reference sequence). CDR3 DNA sequence: TGTGCCAGCAGCTTGGAAGGTCTACAGGGGGCTACCGAAGCTTTCTTT. Its translation is CASSLEGLQGATEAFF.

The chain employs TRBV6-1 and TRBJ2-7; 8 nucleotides align to TRBD1. Looked up from germline, CDR1 is MNHNS and CDR2 is SASEGT. The CDR3 totals 15 residues. With 2 bases clipped from V and 0 bases from J, the junction kept 3 bases outside the gene matches. The chain's CDR3 is CASSEQTGASYEQYF. CDR3 nucleotides: TGTGCCAGCAGTGAACAGACAGGGGCCTCCTACGAGCAGTACTTC.

DNA for the CDR3: TGTGCCAGCAGCTTGATAAACAGGCTGAACTATGGCTACACCTTC. Protein: CASSLINRLNYGYTF. J is TRBJ1-2 and V is TRBV5-5, with D tentatively TRBD1 (5 bases). V lost 1 base, J lost 2 bases, and 12 bases lay in between. The CDR3 length is 15 residues. Germline V CDR1 and CDR2: SGHKS, YYEKEE (reference sequence).

The count of this clone is one. J is TRBJ2-7 and V is TRBV3-1 (or the pseudogene TRBV3-2); weak D call: TRBD2 (6 bases). The V and J ends lost 6 bases and 3 bases respectively, with 15 bases between them. Germline V gene data show CDR1 as LGHDT and CDR2 as YNNKEL (reference sequence). The CDR3 sequence is 14 residues long. The DNA for the CDR3 is TGTGCCAGCAGTCACGGGACTGGGAACTACGAGCAGTACTTC. Translating gives CASSHGTGNYEQYF.

The V gene is TRBV5-1, the J gene TRBJ1-1, with 9 nucleotides matching TRBD1. In germline, CDR1 is SGHRS, CDR2 YFSETQ. CDR3 size: 14 residues. V lost 0 bases and J lost 12; bases outside the gene matches: 9. CDR3 residues: CASSLGVSGTGTFF. In DNA, the CDR3 is TGCGCCAGCAGCTTGGGAGTGTCCGGGACAGGGACTTTCTTT.

The rearrangement uses TRBV27 and TRBJ2-2, with TRBD1 as a possible D gene (6 bases). In germline, CDR1 is MNHEY, CDR2 SMNVEV (reference sequence). V lost 3 bases to trimming and J lost 7 bases, with 15 bases between them. This CDR3 is built from 15 residues. Here the CDR3 DNA reads TGTGCCAGCAGTTTGGTCGGCAGGGGCGGCGGGGAGCTGTTTTTT. This translates into CASSLVGRGGGELFF.

This rearrangement joins TRBV27 to TRBJ2-2; TRBD1 agrees at 9 bases. With 6 bases clipped from V and 2 bases from J, the junction kept 7 bases outside the gene matches. Germline V CDR1 and CDR2: MNHEY, SMNVEV (reference sequence). The CDR3 sequence is 16 residues long. The CDR3 is CASRPRQGVNTGELFF. DNA of the CDR3: TGTGCCAGCAGACCCCGACAGGGGGTAAACACCGGGGAGCTGTTTTTT.

V usage is TRBV3-1 (or the pseudogene TRBV3-2) and J usage is TRBJ2-7; 9 nucleotides agree with TRBD1. The CDR3 totals 13 residues. Germline V gives CDR1 LGHDT, CDR2 YNNKEL (reference sequence). After removal of 10 bases from V and 5 bases from J, the junction contained 9 bases not matched to a gene. CDR3 nucleotides: TGTGCCACGAGACAGGGGGGGTACCACGAGCAGTACTTC. It codes for CATRQGGYHEQYF.

The chain's CDR3 is CASSEAALQVWTYEQYF. The DNA of the CDR3 is TGTGCCAGCAGTGAAGCAGCCCTACAGGTCTGGACCTACGAGCAGTACTTC. V is TRBV6-1 and J is TRBJ2-7, with a weak D call TRBD1 (5 bases). The V end was cut by 0 bases, the J end by 2 bases, with 17 bases between. CDR1 is MNHNS and CDR2 is SASEGT in the germline V gene. The CDR3 runs to 17 residues.